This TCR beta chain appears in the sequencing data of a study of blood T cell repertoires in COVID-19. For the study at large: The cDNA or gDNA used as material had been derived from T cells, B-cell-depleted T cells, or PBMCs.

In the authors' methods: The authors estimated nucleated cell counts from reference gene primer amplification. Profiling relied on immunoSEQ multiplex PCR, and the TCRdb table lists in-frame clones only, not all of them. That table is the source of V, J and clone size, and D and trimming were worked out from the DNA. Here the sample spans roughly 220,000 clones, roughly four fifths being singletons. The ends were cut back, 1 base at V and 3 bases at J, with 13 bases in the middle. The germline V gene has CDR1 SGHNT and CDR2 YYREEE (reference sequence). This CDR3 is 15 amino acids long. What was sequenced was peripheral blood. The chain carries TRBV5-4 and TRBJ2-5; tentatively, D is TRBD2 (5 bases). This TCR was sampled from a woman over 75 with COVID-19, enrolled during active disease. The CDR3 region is CASSLPESGKETQYF. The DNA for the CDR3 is TGTGCCAGCAGCTTGCCAGAATCGGGGAAAGAGACCCAGTACTTC.